These T cell receptor beta chains were read from a single sample in a study of blood T cells in healthy people across ages. TCRdb reprocessed the 5' RACE reads with MiXCR, giving one entry per CDR3 protein. The sample includes 600,000 or so distinct CDR3 sequences, about 28% of them seen just once. The source material was blood. These receptors all come from a woman of 80 years or more in good health. CDR3s include the opening cysteine and the closing phenylalanine or tryptophan. D genes are given only for firm matches. Clone size is given for some rows only: seen once, a few or many times, or a class if the clone is expanded.

J: TRBJ2-5; D: TRBD2; size: NA; V: TRBV29-1; DNA: TGCAGCGTTGTAGCGGGAAAGACCCAGTACTTC; CDR3: CSVVAGKTQYF
J: TRBJ2-1; D: NA; size: many; V: TRBV7-2; DNA: TGTGCCAGCAGCTTATCCGGGACACGGACCAATGAGCAGTTCTTC; CDR3: CASSLSGTRTNEQFF
J: TRBJ1-2; D: NA; size: NA; V: TRBV29-1; DNA: TGCAGCGTGGGGGGGATTACTAACTATGGCTACACCTTC; CDR3: CSVGGITNYGYTF
J: TRBJ1-3; D: NA; size: few; V: TRBV9; DNA: TGTGCCAGCAGCGTAGGGAACGTGGGCTCTGGAAACACCATATATTTT; CDR3: CASSVGNVGSGNTIYF
J: TRBJ2-3; D: TRBD2; size: NA; V: TRBV7-2; DNA: TGTGCCAGCAGCCAGATAGCGGGGGGCACAGATACGCAGTATTTT; CDR3: CASSQIAGGTDTQYF
J: TRBJ1-1; D: NA; size: many; V: TRBV5-1; DNA: TGCGCCAGCAGCGCGATGATGAACACTGAAGCTTTCTTT; CDR3: CASSAMMNTEAFF
J: TRBJ1-1; D: NA; size: NA; V: TRBV20-1; DNA: TGCAGTGCTGGCGGGGGCAGGGGAGCTTTCTTT; CDR3: CSAGGGRGAFF
J: TRBJ2-7; D: NA; size: many; V: TRBV10-3; DNA: TGTGCCATTCAACCCGAAGGTCTTGGCGAGCAGTACTTC; CDR3: CAIQPEGLGEQYF
J: TRBJ2-7; D: NA; size: many; V: TRBV7-6; DNA: TGTGCCAGCAGCCCGAAGCCGGGGGCGGGGGAGCAGTACTTC; CDR3: CASSPKPGAGEQYF
J: TRBJ1-1; D: TRBD1; size: NA; V: TRBV20-1; DNA: TGCAGTGCTCCGGACAGGGGGCTTAATGAAGCTTTCTTT; CDR3: CSAPDRGLNEAFF
J: TRBJ2-5; D: TRBD2; size: many; V: TRBV20-1; DNA: TGCAGTGCTACCCCTAGCGGGGGGAACCAAGAGACCCAGTACTTC; CDR3: CSATPSGGNQETQYF
J: TRBJ1-1; D: NA; size: NA; V: TRBV30; DNA: TGTGCCTGGACGGCAGGGTATAACACTGAAGCTTTCTTT; CDR3: CAWTAGYNTEAFF
J: TRBJ1-2; D: NA; size: many; V: TRBV9; DNA: TGTGCCAGCAGCGTAGCGGTGGGACTTAACTATGGCTACACCTTC; CDR3: CASSVAVGLNYGYTF
J: TRBJ2-6; D: NA; size: few; V: TRBV3-1; DNA: TGTGCCAGCACCATCTCTGGGGCCAACGTCCGGACTTTC; CDR3: CASTISGANVRTF